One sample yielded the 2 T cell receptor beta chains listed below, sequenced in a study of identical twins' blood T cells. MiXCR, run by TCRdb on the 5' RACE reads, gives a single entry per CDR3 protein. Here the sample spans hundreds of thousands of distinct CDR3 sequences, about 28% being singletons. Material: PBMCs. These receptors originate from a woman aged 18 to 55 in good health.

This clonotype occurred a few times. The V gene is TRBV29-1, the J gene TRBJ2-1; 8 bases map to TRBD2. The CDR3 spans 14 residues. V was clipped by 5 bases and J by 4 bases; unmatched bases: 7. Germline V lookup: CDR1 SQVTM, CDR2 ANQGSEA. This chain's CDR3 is CSVLFGRVYNEQFF. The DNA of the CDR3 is TGCAGCGTTTTGTTCGGGAGGGTGTACAATGAGCAGTTCTTC.

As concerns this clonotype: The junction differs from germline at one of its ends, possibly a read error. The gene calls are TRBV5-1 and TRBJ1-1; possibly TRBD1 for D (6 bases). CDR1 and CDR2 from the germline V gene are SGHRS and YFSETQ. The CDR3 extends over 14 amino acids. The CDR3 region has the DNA TGCGCCAGCAGTTTGGACAGTAGGAACACTGAAGCTTTCTTT. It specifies CASSLDSRNTEAFF.